Reported below is one TCR beta chain. Its antigen remains unknown. The data are from a study of beta chain features in type 1 diabetes. As every portion of the isolated RNA was reverse transcribed, the sequencing read expressed TCRB transcripts. Generated by immunoSEQ multiplex PCR, the TCRdb table keeps only in-frame clones and is missing some. The sample includes some 660,000 clones, over 12% of them seen just once. Findings and caveats of the study: Sequencing the cDNA could make cells with high TCR expression show up more than they should. Among all four CD4+ subsets, Type 1 diabetes patients had TCRB CDR3s that were moderately but significantly shorter.

Losses at the gene ends were 2 bases for V and 2 bases for J; bases not matched to a gene: 2. Germline V lookup: CDR1 SGHRS, CDR2 YFSETQ. The CDR3 loop spans 14 amino acids. The origin of this receptor is a man younger than 30 with type 1 diabetes. This chain connects TRBV5-1 to TRBJ2-7; TRBD2 agrees at 9 bases. Material: naive CD4+ T cells from blood. CDR3 protein: CASSFVAGAYEQYF. CDR3 DNA: TGCGCCAGCAGCTTCGTAGCGGGGGCCTACGAGCAGTACTTC.